This T cell receptor beta chain comes out of a study of shared clonotypes between healthy human individuals. The CDR3 covers 12 residues. Germline V lookup: CDR1 SGHRS, CDR2 YFSETQ. The trim removed 4 bases at V and 8 bases at J, leaving 3 bases unmatched. Study findings and constraints: Clonotype sharing among donors was expected to depend on sequencing depth.

Tens of thousands of T cell genomes, or 250 to 300 ng DNA, went into replicate PCRs of unsorted PBMC. Using immunoSEQ multiplex PCR, the repertoire was profiled, and TCRdb retains in-frame clones only, with some absent. Here the sample spans about 500,000 clones, approximately 71% being singletons. In regard to this clone: Its antigen is as yet unknown.

Those who donated were healthy HIV-negative adults, with no recent acute infections or vaccinations reported. Unsorted samples drew genomic DNA from roughly 88 million PBMCs. The clonotype originates from a woman between 40 and 50 years old in good health. Some clones in this sample may be carry-over from other donors' samples. This sequence joins TRBV5-1 and TRBJ1-1; TRBD1 agrees at 9 bases. Sample: PBMCs. CDR3 loop: CASSRDREEAFF. The CDR3 nucleotides are TGCGCCAGCAGCAGGGACAGGGAGGAAGCTTTCTTT.